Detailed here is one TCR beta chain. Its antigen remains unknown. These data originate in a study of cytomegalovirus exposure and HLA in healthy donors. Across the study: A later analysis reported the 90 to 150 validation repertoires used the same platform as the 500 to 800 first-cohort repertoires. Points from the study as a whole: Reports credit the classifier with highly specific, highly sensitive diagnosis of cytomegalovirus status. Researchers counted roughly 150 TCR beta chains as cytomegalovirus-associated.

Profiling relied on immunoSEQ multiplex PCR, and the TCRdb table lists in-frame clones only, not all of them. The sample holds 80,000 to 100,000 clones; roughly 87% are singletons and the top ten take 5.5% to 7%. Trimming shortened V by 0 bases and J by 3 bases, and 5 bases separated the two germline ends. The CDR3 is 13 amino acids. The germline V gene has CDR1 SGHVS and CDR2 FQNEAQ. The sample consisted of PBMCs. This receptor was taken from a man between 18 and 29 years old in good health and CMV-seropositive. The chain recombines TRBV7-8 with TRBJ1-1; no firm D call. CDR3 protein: CASSLAAYTEAFF. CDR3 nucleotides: TGTGCCAGCAGCTTAGCTGCGTACACTGAAGCTTTCTTT.